The source of this T cell receptor beta chain is a study of circulating and synovial CD4+ cells in juvenile arthritis. Notes on the study in general: Overlap with synovium rose as more T cells were sequenced. CPL versus bulk CD4 samples: T cell genome counts differed by at least an order of magnitude. Compared with bulk blood, circulating pathogenic-like lymphocytes shared substantially more CDR3 sequences with synovial T cells.

Using immunoSEQ multiplex PCR, the repertoire was profiled, and TCRdb retains in-frame clones only, with some absent. The sample carries tens of thousands of clones, 93% recorded once. The CDR3 consists of 15 residues. The J segment lost 1 base and the V segment lost 6 bases, leaving 8 bases of the junction unmatched. Germline V gene sequence: CDR1 SQVTM, CDR2 ANQGSEA. On this clone itself: Its antigen is unidentified.

This sequence originates from a human donor with juvenile idiopathic arthritis. The sequenced sample consisted of CD4+ T cells from blood. The chain combines TRBV29-1 with TRBJ2-3, with 9 bases lining up with TRBD2. CDR3 residues: CSVAYSGSGTDTQYF. Here the CDR3 DNA reads TGCAGCGTGGCCTATAGCGGGAGTGGCACAGATACGCAGTATTTT.